The T cell receptor beta chain under discussion was sequenced for a study of OX40 agonist ivuxolimab in advanced cancers. Autoimmune disease history or systemic immunosuppression barred patients. Whole-study results and caveats: CD4+ and CD8+ blood T cells expanded clonally by week 6 at 0.1 to 3.0 mg/kg.

About this clone: What it binds is unknown.

Measured with immunoSEQ multiplex PCR; TCRdb has only the in-frame clones, and not every one. This sample has under 80,000 clones, with 88% found just once. The germline CDR1 and CDR2 sequences are GTSNPN and SVGIG (reference sequence). V was clipped by 7 bases and J by 4 bases, with 10 bases between them. The CDR3 runs to 11 residues. This specimen consisted of CD4+ or CD8+ T cells sorted from blood, obtained in a trial of the OX40 agonist ivuxolimab. The chain carries TRBV30 and TRBJ1-2, with a weak D call TRBD1 (6 bases). This sequence originates from an adult with an advanced solid tumor such as melanoma, head and neck, liver or kidney cancer. The CDR3 DNA is TGTGCCTCGCCGGACAGCTATGGCTACACCTTC. This encodes CASPDSYGYTF.